This T cell receptor beta chain was recovered during a study of blood T cells in healthy people across ages. Then a second PCR, running about 7 to 11 cycles, was carried out with a sample-barcoded 5' primer and a J-beta primer mix. TCRdb ran MiXCR on the 5' RACE reads and lists one entry per CDR3 protein. This sample has approximately 780,000 distinct CDR3 sequences, with around a quarter found just once. Trimming took 0 bases from V and 7 from J, leaving 19 bases between them. Germline V gives CDR1 LGHDT, CDR2 YNNKEL (reference sequence). This CDR3 region has 17 residues. The same sample was also studied in work on T cells of mothers and their children. This second report adds: Material was donated by three healthy Caucasian mothers and their six children. It was related mother-child pairs that showed slightly higher overlap than unrelated pairs, without reaching significance.

Material for sequencing was blood. The rearrangement links TRBV3-1 to TRBJ2-1; D might be TRBD1 (5 bases). The TCR originated in a boy between 10 and 17 years old in good health. CDR3 DNA: TGTGCCAGCAGCCAAGATAGAAGCCGACAGTCCGGTAATGAGCAGTTCTTC. It translates to CASSQDRSRQSGNEQFF.